This TCR beta chain was recorded in a study of T cell responses to AZD1222 COVID-19 vaccine. Overall study results and limits: Across the whole spike, CD4 TCRs peaked at regions 160-218 and 743-854. White British ancestry dominated among donors, who included more females, and clonal diversity was possibly underestimated. Baseline seropositives among AZD1222 recipients totaled only five or six. Spike-specific TCR breadth and depth went up after people got two AZD1222 doses.

Sequenced by immunoSEQ multiplex PCR; TCRdb stores in-frame clones only, minus some. The sample consists of hundreds of thousands of clones, about 92% of them appearing once. For this clone: What it binds is not known.

The CDR3 consists of 14 residues. Germline CDR1 and CDR2: LNHDA and SQIVND (reference sequence). Trimming pared 3 bases from V and 7 bases from J, leaving 13 bases between. This chain joins TRBV19 and TRBJ1-5; D uncertain. The receptor comes from an adult in good health. Specimen: peripheral blood, collected on day 0 of MenACWY control vaccination. DNA for the CDR3: TGTGCCAGTAGTATGGCTGGGATGGGCCAGCCCCAGCATTTT. Protein: CASSMAGMGQPQHF.